This T cell receptor (beta chain) is from a study of OX40 agonist ivuxolimab in advanced cancers. The wider study: The mean age was approximately 60 years, ranging from 23 to 79, with more than 70% of participants male. Study-level findings and limits: The mean number of expanded clones was higher in CD8+ T cells than in CD4+. Blood T cells, both CD4+ and CD8+, expanded clonally by week 6 at 0.1 to 3.0 mg/kg.

This clone was observed once. What it binds is unknown. Method: immunoSEQ multiplex PCR; TCRdb's copy keeps in-frame clones and lacks some. The sample contains under 25,000 clones, 70% to 85% of which appear only once. V was pared by 8 bases and J by 5 bases, with 21 bases between. The CDR3 contains 15 residues. The germline CDR1 and CDR2 sequences are SNHLY and FYNNEI. The chain employs TRBV2 and TRBJ2-5; D may be TRBD2 (7 bases). This receptor was identified in an adult with an advanced solid tumor such as melanoma, head and neck, liver or kidney cancer. This sample comprised CD4+ or CD8+ T cells sorted from blood, obtained in a trial of the OX40 agonist ivuxolimab. CDR3 in amino acids: CASSVGGESSETQYF. The CDR3 coding sequence is TGTGCCAGCTCGGTAGGGGGGGAGAGTTCGGAGACCCAGTACTTC.